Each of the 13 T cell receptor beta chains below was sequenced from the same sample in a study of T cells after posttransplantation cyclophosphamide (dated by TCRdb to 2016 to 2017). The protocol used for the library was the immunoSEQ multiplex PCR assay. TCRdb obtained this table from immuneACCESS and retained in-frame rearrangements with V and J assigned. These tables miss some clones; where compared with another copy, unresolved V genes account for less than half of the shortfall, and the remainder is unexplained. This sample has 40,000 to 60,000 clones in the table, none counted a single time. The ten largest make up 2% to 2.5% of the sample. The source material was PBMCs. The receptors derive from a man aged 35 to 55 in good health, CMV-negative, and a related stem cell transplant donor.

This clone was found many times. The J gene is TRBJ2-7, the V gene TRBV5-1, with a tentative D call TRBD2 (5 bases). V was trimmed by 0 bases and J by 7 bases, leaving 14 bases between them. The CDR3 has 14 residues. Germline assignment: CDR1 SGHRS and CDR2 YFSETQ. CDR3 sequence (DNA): TGCGCCAGCAGCTTGGAGGCTAGCCAGTCAGAGCAGTACTTC. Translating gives CASSLEASQSEQYF.

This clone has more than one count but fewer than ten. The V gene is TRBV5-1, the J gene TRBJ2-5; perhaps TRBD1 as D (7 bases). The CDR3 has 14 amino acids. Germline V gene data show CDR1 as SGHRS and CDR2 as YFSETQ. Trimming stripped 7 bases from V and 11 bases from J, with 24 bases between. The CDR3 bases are TGCGCCAGCGGGGAAGGGGGCCCATCGGGAGAGCAGTACTTC. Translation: CASGEGGPSGEQYF.

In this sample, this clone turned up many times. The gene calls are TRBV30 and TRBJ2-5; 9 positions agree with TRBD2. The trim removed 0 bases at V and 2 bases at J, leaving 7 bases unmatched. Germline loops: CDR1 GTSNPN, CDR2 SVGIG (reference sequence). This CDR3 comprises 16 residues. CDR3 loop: CAWSVLTSGYQETQYF. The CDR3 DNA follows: TGTGCCTGGAGTGTTTTAACTAGCGGGTATCAAGAGACCCAGTACTTC.

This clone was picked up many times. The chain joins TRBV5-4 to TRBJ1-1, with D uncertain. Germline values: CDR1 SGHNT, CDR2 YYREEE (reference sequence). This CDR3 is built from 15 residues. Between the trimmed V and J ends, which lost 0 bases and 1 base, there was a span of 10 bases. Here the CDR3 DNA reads TGTGCCAGCAGCTTGGTAAAAGCAGGGAACACTGAAGCTTTCTTT. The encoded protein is CASSLVKAGNTEAFF.

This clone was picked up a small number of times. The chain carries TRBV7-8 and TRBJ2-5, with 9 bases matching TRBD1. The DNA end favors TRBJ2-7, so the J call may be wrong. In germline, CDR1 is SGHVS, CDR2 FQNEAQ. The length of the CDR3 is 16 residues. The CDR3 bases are TGTGCCAGCAGCTTAATGGGACTGGGACAGGGCTACGAGCAGTACTTC. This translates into CASSLMGLGQGYEQYF.

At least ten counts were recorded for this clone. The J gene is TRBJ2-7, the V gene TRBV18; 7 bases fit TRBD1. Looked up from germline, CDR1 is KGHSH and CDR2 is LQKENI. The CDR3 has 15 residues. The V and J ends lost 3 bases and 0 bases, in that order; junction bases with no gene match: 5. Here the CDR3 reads CASSPPGQNSYEQYF. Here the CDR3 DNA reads TGTGCCAGCTCACCGCCGGGACAGAACTCCTACGAGCAGTACTTC.

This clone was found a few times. The CDR3 DNA reads as TGTGCCAGCAGTCCTTCAGGGGGTCATCAGCCCCAGCATTTT. This sequence encodes CASSPSGGHQPQHF. V usage is TRBV6-6 and J usage is TRBJ1-5, with 7 bases aligning to TRBD1. V trimming: 5 bases; J trimming: 5 bases; junction bases outside the gene matches: 6. CDR1 is MNHNY and CDR2 is SVGAGI in the germline V gene (reference sequence). This CDR3 is 14 amino acids long.

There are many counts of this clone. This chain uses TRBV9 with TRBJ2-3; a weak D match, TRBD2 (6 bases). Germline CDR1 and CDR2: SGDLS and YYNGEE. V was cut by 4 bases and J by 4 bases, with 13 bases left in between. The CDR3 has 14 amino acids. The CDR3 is CASSRRWGADTQYF. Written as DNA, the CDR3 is TGTGCCAGCAGCCGCCGCTGGGGGGCAGATACGCAGTATTTT.

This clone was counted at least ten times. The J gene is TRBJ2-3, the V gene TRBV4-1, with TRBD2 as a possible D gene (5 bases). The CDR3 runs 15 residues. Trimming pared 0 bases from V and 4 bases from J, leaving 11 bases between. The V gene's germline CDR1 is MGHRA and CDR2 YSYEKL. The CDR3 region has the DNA TGCGCCAGCAGCCAAGAGAGGGTTAAGGCAGATACGCAGTATTTT. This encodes CASSQERVKADTQYF.

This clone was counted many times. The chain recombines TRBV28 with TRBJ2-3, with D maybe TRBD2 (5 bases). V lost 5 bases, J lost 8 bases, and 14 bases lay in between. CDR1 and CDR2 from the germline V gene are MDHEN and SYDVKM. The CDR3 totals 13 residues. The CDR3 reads CASSTPGVGTQYF. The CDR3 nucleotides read TGTGCCAGCAGTACGCCCGGGGTCGGTACGCAGTATTTT. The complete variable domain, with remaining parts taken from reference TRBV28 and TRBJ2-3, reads DVKVTQSSRYLVKRTGEKVFLECVQDMDHENMFWYRQDPGLGLRLIYFSYDVKMKEKGDIPEGYSVSREKKERFSLILESASTNQTSMYLCASSTPGVGTQYFGPGTRLTVL.

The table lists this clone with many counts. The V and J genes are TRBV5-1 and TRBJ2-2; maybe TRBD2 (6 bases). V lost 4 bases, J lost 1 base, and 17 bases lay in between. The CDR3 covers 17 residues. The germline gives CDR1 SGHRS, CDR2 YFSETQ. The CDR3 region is CASSRGYQIRNTGELFF. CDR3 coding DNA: TGCGCCAGCAGCCGGGGGTATCAAATAAGGAACACCGGGGAGCTGTTTTTT.

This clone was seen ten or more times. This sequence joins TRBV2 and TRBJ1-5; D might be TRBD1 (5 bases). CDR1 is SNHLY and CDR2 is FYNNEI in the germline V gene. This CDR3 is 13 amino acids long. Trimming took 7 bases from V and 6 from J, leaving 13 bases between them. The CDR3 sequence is CASTGSGLQPQHF. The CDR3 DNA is TGTGCCAGCACAGGTTCAGGGCTTCAGCCCCAGCATTTT.

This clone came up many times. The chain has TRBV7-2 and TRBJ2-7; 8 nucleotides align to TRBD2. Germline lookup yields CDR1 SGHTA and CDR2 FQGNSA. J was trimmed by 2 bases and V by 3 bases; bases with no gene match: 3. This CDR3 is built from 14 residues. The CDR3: CASSLTSETYEQYF. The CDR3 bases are TGTGCCAGCAGCTTGACTAGCGAGACCTACGAGCAGTACTTC.